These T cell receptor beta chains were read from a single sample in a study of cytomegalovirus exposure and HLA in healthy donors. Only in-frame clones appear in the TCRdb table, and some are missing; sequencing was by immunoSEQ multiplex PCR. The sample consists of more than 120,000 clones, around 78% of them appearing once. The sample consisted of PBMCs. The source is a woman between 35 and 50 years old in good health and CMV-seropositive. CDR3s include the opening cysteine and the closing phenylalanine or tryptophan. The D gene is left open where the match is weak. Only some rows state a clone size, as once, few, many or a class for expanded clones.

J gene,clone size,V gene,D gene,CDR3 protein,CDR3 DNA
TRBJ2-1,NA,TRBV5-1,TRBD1,CASSTGQGVLNEQFF,TGCGCCAGCAGCACGGGACAGGGGGTTTTGAATGAGCAGTTCTTC
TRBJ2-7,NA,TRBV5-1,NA,CASSLGSGPHGQQYF,TGCGCCAGCAGCTTGGGGTCAGGGCCGCATGGGCAGCAGTACTTC
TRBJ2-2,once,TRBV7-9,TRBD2,CASSLDGGRAPAGELFF,TGTGCCAGCAGCTTAGATGGCGGGAGGGCCCCGGCCGGGGAGCTGTTTTTT
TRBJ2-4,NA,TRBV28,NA,CASSLLGPGIQYF,TGTGCCAGCAGTTTATTGGGGCCGGGCATTCAGTACTTC
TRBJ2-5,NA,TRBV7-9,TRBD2,CASSYPDGREVEETQYF,TGTGCCAGCAGCTACCCGGACGGGCGGGAGGTCGAAGAGACCCAGTACTTC
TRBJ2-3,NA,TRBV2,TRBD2,CASSEALLGLAGDTQYF,TGTGCCAGCAGTGAAGCGCTCCTGGGGCTAGCGGGAGACACGCAGTATTTT
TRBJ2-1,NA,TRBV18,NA,CASSPAGTRGDEQFF,TGTGCCAGCTCACCTGCGGGCACCAGAGGCGATGAGCAGTTCTTC
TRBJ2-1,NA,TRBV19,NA,CASSARSSGKNNEQFF,TGTGCCAGTAGTGCCCGCTCGAGCGGCAAAAACAATGAGCAGTTCTTC
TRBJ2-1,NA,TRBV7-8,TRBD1,CASSLVDRVDNEQFF,TGTGCCAGCAGCTTAGTAGACAGGGTCGACAATGAGCAGTTCTTC
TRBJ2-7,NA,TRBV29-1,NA,CSVTLSSWYEQYF,TGCAGCGTTACCCTGAGTAGCTGGTACGAGCAGTACTTC
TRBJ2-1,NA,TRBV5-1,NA,CASSLSASSHNEQFF,TGCGCCAGCAGCTTATCCGCAAGCTCCCACAATGAGCAGTTCTTC
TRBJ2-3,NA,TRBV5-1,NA,CASSLGQFATDTQYF,TGCGCCAGCAGCTTGGGGCAGTTTGCCACAGATACGCAGTATTTT
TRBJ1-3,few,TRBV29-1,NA,CSVEARAGNTIYF,TGCAGCGTTGAAGCCAGGGCGGGAAACACCATATATTTT
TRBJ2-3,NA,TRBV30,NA,CAWSVLIEDTQYF,TGTGCCTGGAGTGTACTAATAGAAGATACGCAGTATTTT
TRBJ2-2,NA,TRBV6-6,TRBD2,CASSTSGNGELFF,TGTGCCAGCAGTACCAGCGGGAACGGGGAGCTGTTTTTT
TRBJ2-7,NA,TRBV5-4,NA,CASSFGQQSLSYEQYF,TGTGCCAGCAGCTTCGGACAGCAGAGTCTCTCCTACGAGCAGTACTTC
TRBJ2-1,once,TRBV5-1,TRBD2,CASSLALAVYNEQFF,TGCGCCAGCAGCTTGGCACTAGCGGTTTACAATGAGCAGTTCTTC
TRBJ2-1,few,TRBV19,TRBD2,CASSTPPGLADYNEQFF,TGTGCCAGTAGTACCCCTCCGGGACTAGCGGACTACAATGAGCAGTTCTTC
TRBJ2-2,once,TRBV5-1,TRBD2,CASSIRTSGGPNTGELFF,TGCGCCAGCAGCATTAGGACTAGCGGGGGCCCGAACACCGGGGAGCTGTTTTTT
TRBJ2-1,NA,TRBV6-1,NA,CASSHRGGAYNEQFF,TGTGCCAGCAGCCACCGAGGGGGGGCCTACAATGAGCAGTTCTTC
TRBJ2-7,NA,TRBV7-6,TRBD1,CASSSGTGNSYEQYF,TGTGCCAGCAGCTCCGGGACAGGCAACTCCTACGAGCAGTACTTC
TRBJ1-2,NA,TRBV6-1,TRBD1,CASSNALDRVYGYTF,TGTGCCAGCAGCAATGCCCTCGACAGGGTCTATGGCTACACCTTC
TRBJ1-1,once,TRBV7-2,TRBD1,CASSFGTGKTEAFF,TGTGCCAGCAGCTTCGGGACAGGGAAGACTGAAGCTTTCTTT
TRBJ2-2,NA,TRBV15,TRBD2,CATSSRTSGSTGELFF,TGTGCCACCAGCTCCCGGACTAGCGGGAGTACCGGGGAGCTGTTTTTT
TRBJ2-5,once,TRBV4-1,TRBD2,CASSQLTSGSPETQYF,TGCGCCAGCAGCCAATTGACTAGCGGGAGTCCGGAGACCCAGTACTTC
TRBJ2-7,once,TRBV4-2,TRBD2,CASSQDGSGRVYEQYF,TGTGCCAGCAGCCAAGATGGTAGCGGGAGGGTCTACGAGCAGTACTTC
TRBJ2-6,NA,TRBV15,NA,CATSIGVSGANVLTF,TGTGCCACCAGCATAGGGGTCTCTGGGGCCAACGTCCTGACTTTC
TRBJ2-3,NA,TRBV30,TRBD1,CAWNRQGSTDTQYF,TGTGCCTGGAACCGACAGGGCAGCACAGATACGCAGTATTTT
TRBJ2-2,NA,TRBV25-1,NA,CASTLPGITGGELFF,TGTGCCAGCACCCTACCCGGAATTACAGGCGGGGAGCTGTTTTTT
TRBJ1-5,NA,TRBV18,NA,CASSPYGQGASNQPQHF,TGTGCCAGCTCACCATATGGGCAGGGTGCTAGCAATCAGCCCCAGCATTTT
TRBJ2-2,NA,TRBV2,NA,CASSERLGWSGELFF,TGTGCCAGCAGTGAAAGGCTAGGATGGTCCGGGGAGCTGTTTTTT
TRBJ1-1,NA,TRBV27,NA,CASRPTGGATEAFF,TGTGCCTCACGACCTACCGGGGGGGCGACTGAAGCTTTCTTT
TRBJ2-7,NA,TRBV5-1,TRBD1,CASRLIWTGVYEQYF,TGCGCCAGCAGGCTCATCTGGACAGGGGTCTACGAGCAGTACTTC
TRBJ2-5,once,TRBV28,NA,CASSFLRETQYF,TGTGCCAGCAGTTTCTTGCGGGAGACCCAGTACTTC
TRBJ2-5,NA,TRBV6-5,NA,CASSRPTVETQYF,TGTGCCAGCAGTCGCCCAACAGTAGAGACCCAGTACTTC
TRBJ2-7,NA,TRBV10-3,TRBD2,CAITLSNLDRNRTSGTGGAYEQYF,TGTGCCATCACCCTATCTAACCTCGACAGGAACCGGACTAGCGGGACCGGAGGGGCCTACGAGCAGTACTTC
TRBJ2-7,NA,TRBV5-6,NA,CASSLGPAQGEQYF,TGTGCCAGCAGTCTCGGGCCCGCGCAGGGGGAGCAGTACTTC
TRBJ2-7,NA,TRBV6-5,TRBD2,CASSPTSPYEQYF,TGTGCCAGCAGCCCGACTAGCCCCTACGAGCAGTACTTC
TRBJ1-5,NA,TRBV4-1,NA,CASSLGSGQPQHF,TGCGCCAGCAGCCTCGGCAGCGGTCAGCCCCAGCATTTT
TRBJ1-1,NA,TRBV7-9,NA,CASSLGGGTEAFF,TGTGCCAGCAGCTTAGGAGGGGGCACTGAAGCTTTCTTT
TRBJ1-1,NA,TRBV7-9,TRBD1,CASSFLDRGKTEAFF,TGTGCCAGCAGCTTTTTGGACAGGGGGAAAACTGAAGCTTTCTTT
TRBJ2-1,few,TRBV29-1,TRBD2,CSVGLAGGPSYNEQFF,TGCAGCGTTGGACTAGCGGGAGGGCCCTCCTACAATGAGCAGTTCTTC
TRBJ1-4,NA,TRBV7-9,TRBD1,CASSPRDRGPEKLFF,TGTGCCAGCAGCCCGAGGGACAGGGGTCCCGAAAAACTGTTTTTT
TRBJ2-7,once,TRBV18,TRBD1,CASSQADRSSYEQYF,TGTGCCAGCTCCCAAGCGGACAGGAGCTCCTACGAGCAGTACTTC
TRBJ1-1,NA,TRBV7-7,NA,CASSLDRNTEAFF,TGTGCTAGCAGCTTAGACAGGAACACTGAAGCTTTCTTT
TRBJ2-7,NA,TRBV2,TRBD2,CASSEALLAGVYEQYF,TGTGCCAGCAGTGAAGCGCTTCTGGCGGGGGTCTACGAGCAGTACTTC